This T cell receptor beta chain derives from a study of OX40 agonist ivuxolimab in advanced cancers. On the study more broadly: Participants, roughly 80% male, averaged roughly 59 years of age, ranging from about 20 to 80. The study's findings and limits: At 0.1 to 3.0 mg/kg and by week 6, clonal expansion occurred in CD4+ and CD8+ blood T cells.

Sequencing was performed with immunoSEQ multiplex PCR; in TCRdb, only in-frame clones are kept and a portion is missing. The table includes approximately 70,000 clones, approximately 90% detected once. A single count supports this clone. Its antigen is unknown. Germline V lookup: CDR1 MNHNS, CDR2 SASEGT. The germline V and J ends were trimmed by 1 base and 7 bases, with 19 bases remaining between them. CDR3 size: 17 residues. The chain couples TRBV6-1 to TRBJ1-4; the D gene is possibly TRBD1 (5 bases). The source of this sequence is an adult with an advanced solid tumor such as melanoma, head and neck, liver or kidney cancer. The sample in question was CD4+ or CD8+ T cells sorted from blood, obtained in a trial of the OX40 agonist ivuxolimab. CDR3: CASSEGLGRGSGEKLFF. The CDR3 coding sequence is TGTGCCAGCAGTGAAGGTCTAGGGAGGGGATCGGGTGAAAAACTGTTTTTT.